This is a list of T cell receptor beta chains from one sample in a study of cytomegalovirus exposure and HLA in healthy donors. Method: immunoSEQ multiplex PCR; TCRdb's copy keeps in-frame clones and lacks some. The data show fewer than 200,000 clones, roughly 76% seen once. Sequenced material: PBMCs. The source is a human donor in good health. CDR3s include the opening cysteine and the closing phenylalanine or tryptophan. Fields, in order: V gene, clone size, D gene, J gene, CDR3 DNA, CDR3 protein. The D gene is left open where the match is weak. Clone size is given for some rows only: seen once, a few or many times, or a class if the clone is expanded.

v_call: TRBV14
clone_size: -
d_call: TRBD1
j_call: TRBJ2-2
cdr3_nt: TGTGCCAGCAGCCCTAGGACAGGGGGCGAGACCGGGGAGCTGTTTTTT
cdr3_aa: CASSPRTGGETGELFF

v_call: TRBV2
clone_size: -
d_call: TRBD1
j_call: TRBJ2-7
cdr3_nt: TGTGCCAGCAGTGAAGAACAGGGGAGCGAGCAGTACTTC
cdr3_aa: CASSEEQGSEQYF

v_call: TRBV6-5
clone_size: once
d_call: TRBD1
j_call: TRBJ1-6
cdr3_nt: TGTGCCAGCAGTTACTCGGGGACAGAATATAATTCACCCCTCCACTTT
cdr3_aa: CASSYSGTEYNSPLHF

v_call: TRBV7-2
clone_size: -
d_call: -
j_call: TRBJ2-7
cdr3_nt: TGTGCCAGCAGCTTGGGTGGTGGGCACGCGAGCTCCTACGAGCAGTACTTC
cdr3_aa: CASSLGGGHASSYEQYF

v_call: TRBV7-9
clone_size: -
d_call: TRBD1
j_call: TRBJ2-2
cdr3_nt: TGTGCCAGCAGCCATCGACAGGGCGGGGAGCTGTTTTTT
cdr3_aa: CASSHRQGGELFF

v_call: TRBV4-3
clone_size: -
d_call: TRBD2
j_call: TRBJ2-3
cdr3_nt: TGCGCCAGCAGCCAACGTAAGACTAGCGGGGGGGATACGCAGTATTTT
cdr3_aa: CASSQRKTSGGDTQYF

v_call: TRBV2
clone_size: -
d_call: TRBD1
j_call: TRBJ2-3
cdr3_nt: TGTGCCAGCAGTGCGACAGGGCCAGGCACAGATACGCAGTATTTT
cdr3_aa: CASSATGPGTDTQYF

v_call: TRBV7-8
clone_size: -
d_call: -
j_call: TRBJ1-1
cdr3_nt: TGTGCCAGCAGCTCCTACGCCAGGGGGAACACTGAAGCTTTCTTT
cdr3_aa: CASSSYARGNTEAFF

v_call: TRBV9
clone_size: once
d_call: TRBD2
j_call: TRBJ2-5
cdr3_nt: TGTGCCAGCAGCGTAGCTACTAGCGGGGAGGAGACCCAGTACTTC
cdr3_aa: CASSVATSGEETQYF

v_call: TRBV19
clone_size: -
d_call: TRBD1
j_call: TRBJ1-4
cdr3_nt: TGTGCCAGTAGTAAAGGGGGGACAGATAATGAAAAACTGTTTTTT
cdr3_aa: CASSKGGTDNEKLFF

v_call: TRBV10-3
clone_size: -
d_call: -
j_call: TRBJ2-1
cdr3_nt: TGTGCCATCAGTATACAGGGAAATGAGCAGTTCTTC
cdr3_aa: CAISIQGNEQFF

v_call: TRBV15
clone_size: -
d_call: TRBD1
j_call: TRBJ1-1
cdr3_nt: TGTGCCACCAGCCTCCTACCTGGACAGGGGGCAAACACTGAAGCTTTCTTT
cdr3_aa: CATSLLPGQGANTEAFF

v_call: TRBV5-6
clone_size: -
d_call: -
j_call: TRBJ1-1
cdr3_nt: TGTGCCAGCAGCTTGGTTGGTGGAGGGAACACTGAAGCTTTCTTT
cdr3_aa: CASSLVGGGNTEAFF

v_call: TRBV2
clone_size: -
d_call: TRBD1
j_call: TRBJ1-6
cdr3_nt: TGTGCCAGCAGGACAGGGGACCCTTCACCCCTCCACTTT
cdr3_aa: CASRTGDPSPLHF

v_call: TRBV19
clone_size: -
d_call: -
j_call: TRBJ1-1
cdr3_nt: TGTGCCAGTAGTATATTGAGGGGGGGAGCTGAAGCTTTCTTT
cdr3_aa: CASSILRGGAEAFF

v_call: TRBV7-8
clone_size: -
d_call: TRBD2
j_call: TRBJ2-3
cdr3_nt: TGTGCCAGCGAAGGGGACGGGGGGTGGACAGATACGCAGTATTTT
cdr3_aa: CASEGDGGWTDTQYF

v_call: TRBV6-6
clone_size: -
d_call: TRBD1
j_call: TRBJ2-5
cdr3_nt: TGTGCCAGCAGATGGGGGTGGACAGGGACCCAAGAGACCCAGTACTTC
cdr3_aa: CASRWGWTGTQETQYF

v_call: TRBV4-2
clone_size: -
d_call: TRBD1
j_call: TRBJ1-2
cdr3_nt: TGTGCCAGCAGCCAGGATTGGGGACAGGGGCAACCTAACTATGGCTACACCTTC
cdr3_aa: CASSQDWGQGQPNYGYTF

v_call: TRBV5-6
clone_size: -
d_call: -
j_call: TRBJ1-6
cdr3_nt: TGTGCCAGCAGCCCCCGGGGGGCTTCCACCCTCCACTTT
cdr3_aa: CASSPRGASTLHF

v_call: TRBV5-6
clone_size: -
d_call: -
j_call: TRBJ1-2
cdr3_nt: TGTGCCAGCAGCGGGGATGGAGGGCCCTATGGCTACACCTTC
cdr3_aa: CASSGDGGPYGYTF

v_call: TRBV7-3
clone_size: -
d_call: -
j_call: TRBJ2-4
cdr3_nt: TGTGCCAGCAGCTTAACCCGGCGGGACCGTCCAGAGGGCAAAAACATTCAGTACTTC
cdr3_aa: CASSLTRRDRPEGKNIQYF

v_call: TRBV5-1
clone_size: -
d_call: -
j_call: TRBJ1-1
cdr3_nt: TGCGCCAGCAGCTTGGTTACAGGGACGAACACTGAAGCTTTCTTT
cdr3_aa: CASSLVTGTNTEAFF

v_call: TRBV7-9
clone_size: -
d_call: -
j_call: TRBJ1-2
cdr3_nt: TGTGCCAGCAGCTTCCGACATGAAACTAACTATGGCTACACCTTC
cdr3_aa: CASSFRHETNYGYTF

v_call: TRBV5-1
clone_size: -
d_call: TRBD2
j_call: TRBJ2-1
cdr3_nt: TGCGCCAGCAGCCGGGGCTTGATAGCGGGACCTAACAATGAGCAGTTCTTC
cdr3_aa: CASSRGLIAGPNNEQFF

v_call: TRBV11-2
clone_size: -
d_call: -
j_call: TRBJ2-7
cdr3_nt: TGTGCCAGCAGCTCCCTTATTACGGGGGTCCCCTACGAGCAGTACTTC
cdr3_aa: CASSSLITGVPYEQYF

v_call: TRBV11-2
clone_size: -
d_call: -
j_call: TRBJ1-1
cdr3_nt: TGTGCCAGCAGCACCGGACTGCCTGGTGGGATCACTGAAGCTTTCTTT
cdr3_aa: CASSTGLPGGITEAFF

v_call: TRBV7-8
clone_size: -
d_call: -
j_call: TRBJ2-3
cdr3_nt: TGTGCCAGCAGCTTAGGGACTCATTTAAGTACGCAGTATTTT
cdr3_aa: CASSLGTHLSTQYF

v_call: TRBV4-1
clone_size: -
d_call: -
j_call: TRBJ2-7
cdr3_nt: TGCGCCAGCAGCCAAGTCAGGGCGGACGAGCAGTACTTC
cdr3_aa: CASSQVRADEQYF

v_call: TRBV5-1
clone_size: -
d_call: -
j_call: TRBJ1-1
cdr3_nt: TGCGCCAGCAGCTTGGGAGGGACACCCGAAGCTTTCTTT
cdr3_aa: CASSLGGTPEAFF

v_call: TRBV2
clone_size: -
d_call: TRBD2
j_call: TRBJ2-5
cdr3_nt: TGTGCCAGCGGGGAGCGGGGGGGCCGGGAGACCCAGTACTTC
cdr3_aa: CASGERGGRETQYF

v_call: TRBV11-2
clone_size: -
d_call: -
j_call: TRBJ2-5
cdr3_nt: TGTGCCAGCAGCTTAGCCCGGACTGTACAAGAGACCCAGTACTTC
cdr3_aa: CASSLARTVQETQYF

v_call: TRBV5-1
clone_size: few
d_call: TRBD1
j_call: TRBJ2-1
cdr3_nt: TGCGCCAGCAGCGCATTGGGACAGGGAGTCAATGAGCAGTTCTTC
cdr3_aa: CASSALGQGVNEQFF

v_call: TRBV15
clone_size: few
d_call: TRBD1
j_call: TRBJ1-2
cdr3_nt: TGTGCCACCAGCAAAAGGGACAGTTGGTTCTATGGCTACACCTTC
cdr3_aa: CATSKRDSWFYGYTF

v_call: TRBV19
clone_size: -
d_call: TRBD1
j_call: TRBJ1-4
cdr3_nt: TGTGCCAGTAGTATATCTACAGGGGCAACTAATGAAAAACTGTTTTTT
cdr3_aa: CASSISTGATNEKLFF

v_call: TRBV5-1
clone_size: -
d_call: -
j_call: TRBJ1-5
cdr3_nt: TGCGCCAGCAGCTTTGAGCCCAATCAGCCCCAGCATTTT
cdr3_aa: CASSFEPNQPQHF

v_call: TRBV4-1
clone_size: -
d_call: TRBD1
j_call: TRBJ2-1
cdr3_nt: TGCGCCAGCAGCCAAGTGGGGACAGGGGTTGATAATGAGCAGTTCTTC
cdr3_aa: CASSQVGTGVDNEQFF

v_call: TRBV5-1
clone_size: few
d_call: -
j_call: TRBJ2-1
cdr3_nt: TGCGCCAGCAGCTTGGACGGGGAGCTATACAATGAGCAGTTCTTC
cdr3_aa: CASSLDGELYNEQFF

v_call: TRBV5-1
clone_size: -
d_call: -
j_call: TRBJ2-7
cdr3_nt: TGCGCCAGCAGCTTAGGAGGGGTCCCCAACGAGCAGTACTTC
cdr3_aa: CASSLGGVPNEQYF

v_call: TRBV19
clone_size: -
d_call: -
j_call: TRBJ2-2
cdr3_nt: TGTGCCAGTAGTCAGGGGACGGCCACCGGGGAGCTGTTTTTT
cdr3_aa: CASSQGTATGELFF

v_call: TRBV5-6
clone_size: -
d_call: -
j_call: TRBJ1-2
cdr3_nt: TGTGCCAGCAGCTTGGCCGCGGGGGCCGGCTACACCTTC
cdr3_aa: CASSLAAGAGYTF

v_call: TRBV27
clone_size: -
d_call: TRBD1
j_call: TRBJ1-2
cdr3_nt: TGTGCCAGCAGTTGGGACAGGACCGCTAACTATGGCTACACCTTC
cdr3_aa: CASSWDRTANYGYTF

v_call: TRBV7-8
clone_size: once
d_call: TRBD1
j_call: TRBJ2-1
cdr3_nt: TGTGCCAGCAGCTTACCCCGGACAGGGGGGGCTGAGCAGTTCTTC
cdr3_aa: CASSLPRTGGAEQFF